This entry features one T cell receptor (beta chain) sequence. The data originate from a study of T cell changes during pregnancy in multiple sclerosis. The CDR3 runs 16 residues. Looked up from germline, CDR1 is LGHNA and CDR2 is YNFKEQ. V trimming: 5 bases; J trimming: 7 bases; junction bases outside the gene matches: 13. The protocol was immunoSEQ multiplex PCR, while the TCRdb copy is restricted to in-frame clones and leaves out a portion. Found here are some 100,000 clones, 85% to 95% of them singletons; the top ten hold about 0.9%. The J gene is TRBJ2-1, the V gene TRBV4-2; TRBD1 aligns across 8 bases. Specimen: peripheral blood, collected before pregnancy. The receptor was isolated from a female donor with multiple sclerosis, enrolled in a pregnancy study. CDR3 sequence reads: CASSSTTGERKNEQFF. CDR3 nucleotides: TGTGCCAGCAGCTCAACGACAGGGGAAAGGAAAAATGAGCAGTTCTTC.